The source of this TCR beta chain is a study of blood T cell repertoires in COVID-19. Profiled with immunoSEQ multiplex PCR; TCRdb holds only in-frame clones, not every one. The data show around 160,000 clones, around 83% seen once. Germline-derived CDR1 and CDR2 are SQVTM and ANQGSEA. The ends were cut back, 6 bases at V and 1 base at J, with 19 bases in the middle. The CDR3 consists of 15 residues. This TCR derives from a woman aged 50 to 60 who had been exposed to COVID-19. Sequencing was done on a sample of PBMCs or T cells enriched from blood (not recorded which). V usage is TRBV29-1 and J usage is TRBJ2-7, with D maybe TRBD2 (6 bases). The CDR3 coding sequence is TGCAGCGTCTCTGGTGGGGGGACTTATTCCTACGAGCAGTACTTC. Its protein is CSVSGGGTYSYEQYF.